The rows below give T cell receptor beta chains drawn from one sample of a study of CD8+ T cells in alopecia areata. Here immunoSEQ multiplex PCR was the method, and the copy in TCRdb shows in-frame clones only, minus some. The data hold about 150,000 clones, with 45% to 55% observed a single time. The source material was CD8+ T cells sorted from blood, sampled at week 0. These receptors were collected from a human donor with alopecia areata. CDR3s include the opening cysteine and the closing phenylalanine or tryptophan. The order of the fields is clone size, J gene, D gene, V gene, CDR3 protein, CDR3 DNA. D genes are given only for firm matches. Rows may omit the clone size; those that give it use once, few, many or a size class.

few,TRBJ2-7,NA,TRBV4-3,CASSQSRGTYEQYF,TGCGCCAGCAGCCAATCCCGTGGCACCTACGAGCAGTACTTC
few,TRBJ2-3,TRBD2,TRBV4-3,CASSQDLADTDTQYF,TGCGCCAGCAGCCAAGACCTAGCGGACACAGATACGCAGTATTTT
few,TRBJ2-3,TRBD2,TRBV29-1,CSVPGGRTDTQYF,TGCAGCGTCCCGGGGGGGAGGACAGATACGCAGTATTTT
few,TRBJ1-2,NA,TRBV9,CASSPPEGAGYGYTF,TGTGCCAGCAGCCCTCCGGAAGGCGCGGGGTATGGCTACACCTTC
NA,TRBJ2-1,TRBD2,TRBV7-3,CASSFRAGGRNEQFF,TGTGCCAGCAGCTTCCGCGCGGGGGGCCGCAATGAGCAGTTCTTC
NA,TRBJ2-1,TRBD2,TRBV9,CASSVAGGAVNEQFF,TGTGCCAGCAGCGTAGCGGGGGGGGCCGTCAATGAGCAGTTCTTC
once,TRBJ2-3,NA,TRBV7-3,CASSITGTPTDTQYF,TGTGCCAGCAGCATAACCGGGACACCCACAGATACGCAGTATTTT
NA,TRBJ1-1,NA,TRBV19,CASLDQGDTEAFF,TGTGCCAGCCTGGATCAGGGTGACACTGAAGCTTTCTTT
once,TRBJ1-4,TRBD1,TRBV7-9,CASSFTGQGEKLFF,TGTGCCAGCAGCTTTACGGGACAGGGTGAAAAACTGTTTTTT
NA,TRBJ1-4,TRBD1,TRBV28,CASSPLQGVGEKLFF,TGTGCCAGCAGTCCCCTCCAGGGGGTGGGTGAAAAACTGTTTTTT
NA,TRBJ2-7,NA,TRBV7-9,CASSFPNSDIDEQYF,TGTGCCAGCAGCTTCCCCAACAGTGACATTGACGAGCAGTACTTC
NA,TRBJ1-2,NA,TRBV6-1,CASSEDVIGYGYTF,TGTGCCAGCAGTGAAGATGTCATCGGCTATGGCTACACCTTC
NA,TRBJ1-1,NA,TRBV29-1,CSVERGDTEAFF,TGCAGCGTTGAGAGGGGAGATACTGAAGCTTTCTTT
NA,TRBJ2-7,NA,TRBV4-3,CASSQDRGGGNSEQYF,TGCGCCAGCAGCCAAGATCGTGGAGGGGGAAACTCCGAGCAGTACTTC
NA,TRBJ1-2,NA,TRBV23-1,CASSQSAEGNYGYTF,TGCGCCAGCAGTCAATCGGCGGAGGGGAACTATGGCTACACCTTC
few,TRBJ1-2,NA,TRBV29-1,CSVSSDRNYGYTF,TGCAGCGTTTCCTCCGACAGGAACTATGGCTACACCTTC
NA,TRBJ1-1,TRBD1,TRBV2,CASSGAGGTDAFF,TGTGCCAGCAGTGGGGCAGGGGGCACTGATGCTTTCTTT
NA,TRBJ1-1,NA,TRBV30,CAWSEETGYTEAFF,TGTGCCTGGAGTGAAGAAACAGGGTACACTGAAGCTTTCTTT
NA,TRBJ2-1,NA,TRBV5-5,CASAQFGGYNEQFF,TGTGCCAGCGCCCAATTTGGGGGTTACAATGAGCAGTTCTTC
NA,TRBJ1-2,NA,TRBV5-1,CASSLTGSDPYGYTF,TGCGCCAGCAGCTTGACAGGGTCAGATCCATATGGCTACACCTTC
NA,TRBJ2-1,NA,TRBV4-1,CASSPGTALFF,TGCGCCAGCAGCCCCGGGACTGCTTTGTTCTTC
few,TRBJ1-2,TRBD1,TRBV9,CASSPPGQGTNYGYTF,TGTGCCAGCAGCCCTCCCGGACAGGGGACTAACTATGGCTACACCTTC
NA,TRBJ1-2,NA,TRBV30,CAWIGQYGYTF,TGTGCCTGGATCGGGCAGTATGGCTACACCTTC
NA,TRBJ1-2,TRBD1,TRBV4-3,CASSQARTGTGYGYTF,TGCGCCAGCAGCCAAGCCCGGACAGGGACGGGATATGGCTACACCTTC
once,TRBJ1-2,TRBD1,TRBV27,CASSLSKGGNYGYTF,TGTGCCAGCAGTTTATCGAAAGGGGGCAACTATGGCTACACCTTC
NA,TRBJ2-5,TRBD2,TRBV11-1,CASSPLAGFGETQYF,TGTGCCAGCAGCCCCTTAGCGGGGTTTGGAGAGACCCAGTACTTC
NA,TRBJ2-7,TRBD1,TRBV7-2,CASSSGTGAYEQYF,TGTGCCAGCAGCTCCGGGACAGGGGCCTACGAGCAGTACTTC
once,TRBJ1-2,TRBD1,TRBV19,CATGTGDMAGYTF,TGTGCCACAGGGACAGGGGATATGGCTGGCTACACCTTC
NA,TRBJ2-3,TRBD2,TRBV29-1,CSVVWALTRQGGGPGDTQYF,TGCAGCGTTGTGTGGGCGCTGACCAGGCAGGGCGGGGGGCCCGGAGATACGCAGTATTTT
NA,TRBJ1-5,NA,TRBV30,CAWSENRDQPQHF,TGTGCCTGGAGTGAAAACAGAGATCAGCCCCAGCATTTT
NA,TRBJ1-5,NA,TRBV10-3,CAISPGAGRPQHF,TGTGCCATCAGTCCGGGAGCCGGGCGGCCCCAGCATTTT
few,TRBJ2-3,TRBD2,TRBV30,CAWSVRTSGDTQYF,TGTGCCTGGAGTGTACGCACTAGCGGGGATACGCAGTATTTT
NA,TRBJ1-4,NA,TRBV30,CAWSVYSDNEKLFF,TGTGCCTGGAGTGTATACAGCGATAATGAAAAACTGTTTTTT
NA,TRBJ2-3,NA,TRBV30,CAWTPGTGSGTQYF,TGTGCCTGGACCCCCGGGACCGGTAGCGGTACGCAGTATTTT
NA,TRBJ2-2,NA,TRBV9,CASSDPAGDAGELFF,TGTGCCAGCTCCGATCCGGCAGGGGATGCCGGGGAGCTGTTTTTT
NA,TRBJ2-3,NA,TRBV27,CASSLSPGGTDTQYF,TGTGCCAGCAGTTTATCACCGGGGGGCACAGATACGCAGTATTTT
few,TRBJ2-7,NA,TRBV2,CASSPQDNYEQYF,TGTGCCAGCAGCCCGCAGGACAACTACGAGCAGTACTTC
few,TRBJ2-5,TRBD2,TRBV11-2,CASSELSGTSGARETQYF,TGTGCCAGCAGCGAACTCTCCGGGACTAGCGGGGCCCGAGAGACCCAGTACTTC
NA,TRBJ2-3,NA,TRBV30,CAWSVRERVTDTQYF,TGTGCCTGGAGTGTACGGGAAAGGGTCACAGATACGCAGTATTTT
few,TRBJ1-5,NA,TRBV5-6,CASSLGSQPQHF,TGTGCCAGCAGCTTGGGGAGTCAGCCCCAGCATTTT
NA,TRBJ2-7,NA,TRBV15,CATSRDAGDSYEQYF,TGTGCCACCAGCAGAGATGCCGGGGACTCCTACGAGCAGTACTTC
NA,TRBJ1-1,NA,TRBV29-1,CSAWTDLNTEAFF,TGCAGCGCCTGGACAGACCTGAACACTGAAGCTTTCTTT
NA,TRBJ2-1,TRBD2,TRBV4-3,CASSQEVPGLAGSNEQFF,TGCGCCAGCAGCCAAGAGGTACCGGGACTAGCGGGGTCAAATGAGCAGTTCTTC
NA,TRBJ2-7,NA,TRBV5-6,CASSISGTRPYEQYF,TGTGCCAGCAGCATCTCGGGGACTCGTCCCTACGAGCAGTACTTC
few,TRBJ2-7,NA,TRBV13,CASSGTSYYEQYF,TGTGCCAGCAGCGGGACATCATACTACGAGCAGTACTTC
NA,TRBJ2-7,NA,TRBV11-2,CASSLRGAEQYF,TGTGCCAGCAGTTTGAGGGGGGCCGAGCAGTACTTC
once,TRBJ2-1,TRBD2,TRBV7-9,CASSLARGPSGGPGERIF,TGTGCCAGCAGCTTAGCTCGCGGGCCTAGCGGGGGCCCGGGGGAGAGGATCTTC
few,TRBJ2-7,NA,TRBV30,CAWSANEGSHEQYF,TGTGCCTGGAGTGCGAATGAGGGTAGCCACGAGCAGTACTTC
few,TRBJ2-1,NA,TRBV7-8,CASSLGVGASYNEQFF,TGTGCCAGCAGCTTAGGGGTCGGGGCATCCTACAATGAGCAGTTCTTC